This T cell receptor (beta chain) was found in a study of T cells after yellow fever vaccination. The study's findings and limits: The study re-detected most primary-vaccination clones after the booster (roughly 96% CD4, around 89% CD8).

About this clonotype: Its antigen remains unknown.

Using its own MiXCR run on the 5' RACE reads, TCRdb lists one record per CDR3 protein. The data hold hundreds of thousands of distinct CDR3 sequences, with approximately 15% observed a single time. V lost 0 bases to trimming and J lost 5 bases; unmatched junction nucleotides: 2. CDR1 is SGDLS, CDR2 YYNGEE, per germline. The CDR3 loop spans 15 amino acids. The sample here was PBMCs, taken on the day of the yellow fever booster vaccination. The chain links TRBV9 to TRBJ1-6, with 7 positions matching TRBD1. The receptor was isolated from a man aged 25-45 years who received the YFV17D yellow fever vaccine. CDR3 loop: CASSVGDSHNSPLHF. The CDR3 nucleotides read TGTGCCAGCAGCGTAGGGGACAGCCATAATTCACCCCTCCACTTT.